This entry lists 10 T cell receptor beta chains sequenced from one sample in a study of blood T cells in healthy people across ages. Combining a sample-barcoded 5' primer with a J-beta primer mix, a second PCR ran for 7 to 11 cycles. MiXCR, applied by TCRdb to the 5' RACE reads, yields one record per CDR3 protein. Seen here are fewer than 800,000 distinct CDR3 sequences, around 20% observed once, and the top ten hold about 3.6%. Sequenced material: blood. The origin of the receptors is a man between 70 and 80 years old in good health.

The chain is built from TRBV5-1 and TRBJ2-1; TRBD2 is a possible D gene (6 bases). Germline V gives CDR1 SGHRS, CDR2 YFSETQ. V lost 4 bases, J lost 7 bases, and 18 bases lay in between. The CDR3 is 15 residues long. Here the CDR3 DNA reads TGCGCCAGCAGCACTACCGGGACTGGCGCGAATGAGCAGTTCTTC. This encodes CASSTTGTGANEQFF.

CDR3 sequence reads: CASSLEDFIYEQYF. CDR3 bases: TGTGCCAGCAGCTTAGAGGACTTCATATACGAGCAGTACTTC. This rearrangement joins TRBV7-9 to TRBJ2-1; weak D call: TRBD2 (5 bases). The DNA end favors TRBJ2-7, so the J call may be wrong. Germline V lookup: CDR1 SEHNR, CDR2 FQNEAQ (reference sequence). This CDR3 region has 14 residues.

This clonotype has only a few counts. The chain couples TRBV6-1 to TRBJ1-1; D remains ambiguous. The CDR3 contains 13 residues. The V end lost 8 bases, the J end lost 11 bases, and 21 bases lay between the germline ends. From germline, CDR1 is MNHNS and CDR2 SASEGT. The chain's CDR3 is CASPPTLGLGAFF. CDR3 in DNA: TGTGCCAGCCCTCCCACGCTCGGACTGGGGGCTTTCTTT.

This chain uses TRBV7-9 with TRBJ1-2; the match to TRBD1 covers 8 bases. With V trimmed by 5 bases and J by 8 bases, 13 bases remained unmatched. Germline-derived CDR1 and CDR2 are SEHNR and FQNEAQ (reference sequence). This CDR3 has 15 amino acids. The CDR3 nucleotides are TGTGCCAGCAGCCCCGGACAGGGATCTCTGCACGGCTACACCTTC. It encodes CASSPGQGSLHGYTF.

The rearrangement uses TRBV11-2 and TRBJ2-3; tentative D call: TRBD2 (5 bases). The CDR3 totals 13 residues. The V gene's germline CDR1 is SGHAT and CDR2 FQNNGV. With 8 bases removed from V and 5 bases from J, the gap between germline ends came to 14 bases. CDR3 in DNA: TGTGCCAGCTGCTACCTAGGAGGAGATACGCAGTATTTT. It encodes CASCYLGGDTQYF.

The chain is built from TRBV7-2 and TRBJ1-6; D possibly corresponds to TRBD1 (5 bases). The CDR3 spans 15 residues. Trimming took off 5 bases at V and 8 bases at J, with 16 bases between the two ends. Germline CDR1 SGHTA, CDR2 FQGNSA. The CDR3 DNA is TGTGCCAGCAGCCCAGCGGGGGGTTTGGATTCACCCCTCCACTTT. Residues: CASSPAGGLDSPLHF.

This clonotype came up a few times. The chain employs TRBV20-1 and TRBJ2-1; 7 bases match TRBD2. The V and J ends lost 5 bases and 0 bases, in that order; junction bases with no gene match: 4. Germline V gives CDR1 DFQATT, CDR2 SNEGSKA (reference sequence). The CDR3 has 14 amino acids. CDR3 residues: CSALPSGSYNEQFF. The CDR3 DNA is TGCAGTGCTCTGCCTAGCGGCTCCTACAATGAGCAGTTCTTC.

J is TRBJ2-5 and V is TRBV7-2; D call uncertain. The germline V gene encodes CDR1 SGHTA and CDR2 FQGNSA. The CDR3 has 18 amino acids. V lost 4 bases and J lost 1, with 22 bases in between. DNA of the CDR3: TGTGCCAGCAGCTCCGGGCCGAGTTGGGCGGAACCCCAAGAGACCCAGTACTTC. Translating gives CASSSGPSWAEPQETQYF.

The V call is TRBV7-2, the J call TRBJ2-5; 11 bases fit TRBD2. The J call may be in error: the DNA end matches TRBJ2-1 better. Germline V lookup: CDR1 SGHTA, CDR2 FQGNSA. This CDR3 is built from 12 residues. CDR3 sequence reads: CAVAGGPHEQFF. The CDR3 nucleotides are TGTGCTGTAGCGGGAGGGCCCCATGAGCAGTTCTTC.

This clonotype was found a few times. The chain is built from TRBV20-1 and TRBJ2-1; possibly TRBD2 for D (6 bases). CDR3 length equals 14 residues. Between the trimmed V and J ends, which lost 3 bases and 4 bases, there was a span of 13 bases. Germline V gives CDR1 DFQATT, CDR2 SNEGSKA (reference sequence). CDR3 bases: TGCAGTGCTAGTGCGGGGAGGTTATACAATGAGCAGTTCTTC. This codes for CSASAGRLYNEQFF.